The TCR beta chain under discussion was sequenced for a study of T cell changes during pregnancy in multiple sclerosis. Some clones are missing from TCRdb's copy, which holds only in-frame ones; the method was immunoSEQ multiplex PCR. The repertoire includes about 38,000 clones, about 90% of them detected once, and about 0.4% sits in the top ten. Germline V gives CDR1 SGHTA, CDR2 FQGNSA. The CDR3 has 15 amino acids. After removal of 1 base from V and 7 bases from J, the junction contained 5 bases not matched to a gene. The sequence came from a female donor in good health, enrolled as a control in a pregnancy study. J is TRBJ2-1 and V is TRBV7-2, with 9 bases aligning to TRBD1. The material sequenced was CD4+ T cells from peripheral blood mononuclear cells, taken in the third trimester of pregnancy. In DNA, the CDR3 is TGTGCCAGCAGCTTAGTTGGGACAGGGATAAATGAGCAGTTCTTC. Translation gives CASSLVGTGINEQFF.